The rows below give T cell receptor beta chains drawn from one sample of a study of OX40 agonist ivuxolimab in advanced cancers. The data were produced by immunoSEQ multiplex PCR, yet TCRdb's version contains in-frame clones alone and is incomplete. The repertoire includes tens of thousands of clones, approximately 92% of them detected once, and more than 5.5% sits in the top ten. This specimen consisted of CD4+ or CD8+ T cells sorted from blood, obtained in a trial of the OX40 agonist ivuxolimab. Receptors were obtained from an adult with an advanced solid tumor such as melanoma, head and neck, liver or kidney cancer. Both conserved end residues are part of each CDR3. D genes are given only for firm matches. Only part of the rows carry a size: once, few, many, or a class if the clone is expanded.

D: NA
V: TRBV5-6
size: NA
J: TRBJ1-5
CDR3: CASSLGQGSQPQHF
DNA: TGTGCCAGCAGCTTGGGCCAGGGGAGTCAGCCCCAGCATTTT

D: TRBD1
V: TRBV18
size: once
J: TRBJ2-5
CDR3: CASSPRDRGETQYF
DNA: TGTGCCAGCTCACCCCGGGACAGGGGAGAGACCCAGTACTTC

D: TRBD1
V: TRBV18
size: NA
J: TRBJ1-4
CDR3: CASSPPGTGLIGKLFF
DNA: TGTGCCAGCTCACCCCCCGGGACAGGGCTAATTGGAAAACTGTTTTTT

D: NA
V: TRBV14
size: NA
J: TRBJ1-2
CDR3: CASSRARGGYTF
DNA: TGTGCCAGCAGCAGGGCCCGGGGTGGCTACACCTTC

D: TRBD1
V: TRBV6-5
size: NA
J: TRBJ1-2
CDR3: CASSYHGQAGYGYTF
DNA: TGTGCCAGCAGTTACCATGGACAGGCCGGCTATGGCTACACCTTC

D: NA
V: TRBV30
size: NA
J: TRBJ2-1
CDR3: CALESSFYNEQFF
DNA: TGTGCCTTAGAGAGCTCTTTCTACAATGAGCAGTTCTTC

D: TRBD2
V: TRBV11-2
size: NA
J: TRBJ2-7
CDR3: CASSKEWTSGSEQYF
DNA: TGTGCCAGCAGCAAAGAATGGACTAGCGGGAGCGAGCAGTACTTC

D: TRBD2
V: TRBV11-2
size: NA
J: TRBJ2-5
CDR3: CASSERPGERGRGTQYF
DNA: TGTGCCAGCAGCGAGCGTCCAGGGGAGCGCGGGAGGGGGACCCAGTACTTC

D: NA
V: TRBV19
size: once
J: TRBJ2-3
CDR3: CASSIPTRSTQDTQYF
DNA: TGTGCCAGTAGTATACCAACTAGAAGCACCCAAGATACGCAGTATTTT

D: NA
V: TRBV29-1
size: NA
J: TRBJ1-4
CDR3: CSVRTINEKLFF
DNA: TGCAGCGTTAGGACAATTAATGAAAAACTGTTTTTT

D: NA
V: TRBV7-9
size: NA
J: TRBJ2-7
CDR3: CASSFLTQKHEQYF
DNA: TGTGCCAGCAGCTTCTTGACCCAAAAACACGAGCAGTACTTC

D: NA
V: TRBV28
size: NA
J: TRBJ1-3
CDR3: CASTRTSGNTIYF
DNA: TGTGCCAGTACACGTACCTCTGGAAACACCATATATTTT

D: TRBD1
V: TRBV19
size: NA
J: TRBJ2-1
CDR3: CASSTWDSHSYNEQFF
DNA: TGTGCCAGTAGTACCTGGGACAGCCACTCCTACAATGAGCAGTTCTTC

D: NA
V: TRBV2
size: NA
J: TRBJ1-6
CDR3: CASSEAGNNSPLHF
DNA: TGTGCCAGCAGTGAAGCGGGAAACAATTCACCCCTCCACTTT

D: NA
V: TRBV7-7
size: NA
J: TRBJ2-2
CDR3: CASSQQGMGTGELFF
DNA: TGTGCTAGCAGCCAACAGGGAATGGGTACCGGGGAGCTGTTTTTT

D: NA
V: TRBV5-6
size: NA
J: TRBJ2-5
CDR3: CASSLAEGNPAETQYF
DNA: TGTGCCAGCAGCTTGGCAGAGGGGAACCCGGCGGAGACCCAGTACTTC

D: NA
V: TRBV5-6
size: NA
J: TRBJ1-2
CDR3: CASSLELQGGYTF
DNA: TGTGCCAGCAGCTTGGAATTACAGGGAGGCTACACCTTC

D: NA
V: TRBV6-4
size: NA
J: TRBJ2-2
CDR3: CASSDQGLGTGELFF
DNA: TGTGCCAGCAGTGACCAGGGACTGGGCACCGGGGAGCTGTTTTTT

D: NA
V: TRBV21-1
size: NA
J: TRBJ2-4
CDR3: CASSKTSSGENIQYF
DNA: TGTGCCAGCAGCAAAACGAGTAGCGGCGAAAACATTCAGTACTTC

D: NA
V: TRBV15
size: NA
J: TRBJ1-1
CDR3: CATSPAGVNTEAFF
DNA: TGTGCCACCAGCCCTGCAGGGGTGAACACTGAAGCTTTCTTT

D: NA
V: TRBV5-1
size: NA
J: TRBJ1-1
CDR3: CASSLNTGVNTEAFF
DNA: TGCGCCAGCAGCTTAAACACGGGAGTGAACACTGAAGCTTTCTTT

D: NA
V: TRBV25-1
size: NA
J: TRBJ2-5
CDR3: CASSGVTQYF
DNA: TGTGCCAGCAGTGGGGTGACCCAGTACTTC

D: NA
V: TRBV19
size: NA
J: TRBJ2-7
CDR3: CASSIGEAYEQYF
DNA: TGTGCCAGTAGTATTGGCGAAGCCTACGAGCAGTACTTC

D: TRBD1
V: TRBV2
size: NA
J: TRBJ2-7
CDR3: CASSEEGVTGGQLNSYEQYF
DNA: TGTGCCAGCAGTGAAGAGGGGGTGACAGGGGGCCAACTAAATTCCTACGAGCAGTACTTC

D: TRBD1
V: TRBV28
size: NA
J: TRBJ1-4
CDR3: CASSSTGGAGSNEKLFF
DNA: TGTGCCAGCAGTTCGACAGGGGGCGCCGGGTCTAATGAAAAACTGTTTTTT

D: NA
V: TRBV28
size: few
J: TRBJ1-1
CDR3: CASSYPHMGTEAFF
DNA: TGTGCCAGCAGTTACCCCCACATGGGCACTGAAGCTTTCTTT

D: NA
V: TRBV7-8
size: NA
J: TRBJ1-1
CDR3: CASSWRLGEQTEAFF
DNA: TGTGCCAGCAGCTGGCGGCTAGGCGAACAAACTGAAGCTTTCTTT

D: TRBD1
V: TRBV19
size: NA
J: TRBJ2-3
CDR3: CASSTSGTGPEDTQYF
DNA: TGTGCCAGTAGTACGTCCGGGACAGGGCCGGAAGATACGCAGTATTTT

D: NA
V: TRBV11-2
size: NA
J: TRBJ2-1
CDR3: CASSLGGSPGNEQFF
DNA: TGTGCCAGCAGCTTAGGGGGTAGCCCAGGCAATGAGCAGTTCTTC

D: NA
V: TRBV21-1
size: NA
J: TRBJ2-3
CDR3: CASSKGTSGSRAQYF
DNA: TGTGCCAGCAGCAAAGGGACTAGCGGGAGCAGGGCGCAGTATTTT

D: NA
V: TRBV5-1
size: NA
J: TRBJ2-7
CDR3: CASSLLEGAVYEQYF
DNA: TGCGCCAGCAGCTTGTTGGAGGGGGCGGTTTACGAGCAGTACTTC

D: NA
V: TRBV2
size: NA
J: TRBJ2-3
CDR3: CASSDGYSGPRGADTQYF
DNA: TGTGCCAGCAGTGACGGTTATAGCGGGCCTAGGGGGGCAGATACGCAGTATTTT

D: TRBD1
V: TRBV2
size: NA
J: TRBJ1-1
CDR3: CASSAQGDGTEAFF
DNA: TGTGCCAGCAGCGCACAGGGGGATGGCACTGAAGCTTTCTTT

D: NA
V: TRBV6-6
size: once
J: TRBJ2-1
CDR3: CASSYRGNNEQFF
DNA: TGTGCCAGCAGTTACCGGGGTAACAATGAGCAGTTCTTC

D: NA
V: TRBV5-1
size: NA
J: TRBJ2-3
CDR3: CASSFERATDTQYF
DNA: TGCGCCAGCAGCTTCGAGAGGGCCACAGATACGCAGTATTTT

D: TRBD2
V: TRBV28
size: NA
J: TRBJ2-7
CDR3: CASSLPRGSGDEQYF
DNA: TGTGCCAGCAGTCTCCCCCGGGGTAGCGGGGACGAGCAGTACTTC

D: NA
V: TRBV15
size: NA
J: TRBJ2-7
CDR3: CATSSPGLPYEQYF
DNA: TGTGCCACCAGCAGTCCGGGACTCCCCTACGAGCAGTACTTC

D: TRBD2
V: TRBV27
size: NA
J: TRBJ2-1
CDR3: CASSFFGLAGGHEQFF
DNA: TGTGCCAGCAGTTTTTTTGGACTAGCGGGAGGCCATGAGCAGTTCTTC

D: TRBD1
V: TRBV12-5
size: NA
J: TRBJ1-4
CDR3: CASGSGQGDEKLFF
DNA: TGTGCTAGTGGTTCGGGACAGGGGGATGAAAAACTGTTTTTT

D: NA
V: TRBV19
size: NA
J: TRBJ2-5
CDR3: CASSMSMETQYF
DNA: TGTGCCAGTAGTATGTCAATGGAGACCCAGTACTTC

D: TRBD1
V: TRBV30
size: few
J: TRBJ2-5
CDR3: CAWTRGETQYF
DNA: TGTGCCTGGACCAGGGGGGAGACCCAGTACTTC

D: NA
V: TRBV6-6
size: few
J: TRBJ2-7
CDR3: CASGRGDYEQYF
DNA: TGTGCCAGCGGCAGGGGAGACTACGAGCAGTACTTC